This T cell receptor beta chain was obtained from a study of T cells in Graves' hyperthyroidism and ophthalmopathy. The germline V gene has CDR1 SQVTM and CDR2 ANQGSEA. Germline trimming cut 8 bases from V and 7 bases from J; bases unmatched to any gene: 6. The CDR3 runs to 11 residues. Amplification of TCR beta CDR3 regions was performed using RNA transcripts as template. The study used the HTBI primer set for a first-round RT-PCR of the TCR CDR3. TCRdb re-derived calls from the multiplex PCR reads in MiXCR, one entry per CDR3 protein. This sample has hundreds of thousands of distinct CDR3 sequences; 46% occur once, and the top ten carry just under 8.5%.

This rearrangement joins TRBV29-1 to TRBJ2-7, with 9 bases matching TRBD2. The receptor comes from a woman aged 18-30 years with Graves' hyperthyroidism. Sequences were obtained from peripheral blood or thyroid tissue (not recorded which). CDR3 sequence: CSIAGVGEQYF. CDR3 in DNA: TGCAGCATAGCGGGAGTCGGGGAGCAGTACTTC.